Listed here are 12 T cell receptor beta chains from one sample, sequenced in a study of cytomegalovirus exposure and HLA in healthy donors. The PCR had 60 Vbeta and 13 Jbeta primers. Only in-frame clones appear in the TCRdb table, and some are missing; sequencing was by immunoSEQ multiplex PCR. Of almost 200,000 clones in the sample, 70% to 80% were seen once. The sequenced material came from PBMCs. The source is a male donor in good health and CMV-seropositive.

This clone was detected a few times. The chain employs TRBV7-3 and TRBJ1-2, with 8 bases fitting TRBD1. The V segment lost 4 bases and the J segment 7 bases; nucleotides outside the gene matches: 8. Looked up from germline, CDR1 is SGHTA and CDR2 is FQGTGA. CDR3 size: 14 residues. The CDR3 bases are TGTGCCAGCAGCTGGGGACAGGTGGGGCTTGGCTACACCTTC. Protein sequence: CASSWGQVGLGYTF.

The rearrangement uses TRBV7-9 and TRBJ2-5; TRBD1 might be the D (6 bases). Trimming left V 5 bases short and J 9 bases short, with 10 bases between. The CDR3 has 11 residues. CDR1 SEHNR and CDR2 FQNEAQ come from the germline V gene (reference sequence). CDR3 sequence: CASSVKGAQYF. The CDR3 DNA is TGTGCCAGCAGCGTGAAGGGGGCCCAGTACTTC. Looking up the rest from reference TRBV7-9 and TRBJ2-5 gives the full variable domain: DTGVSQNPRHKITKRGQNVTFRCDPISEHNRLYWYRQTLGQGPEFLTYFQNEAQLEKSRLLSDRFSAERPKGSFSTLEIQRTEQGDSAMYLCASSVKGAQYFGPGTRLLVL.

In DNA, the CDR3 is TGTGCAAGTCGCTCCGTGGGCAGGACTGAAGCTTTCTTT. It is translated as CASRSVGRTEAFF. The rearrangement joins TRBV12-2 to TRBJ1-1; TRBD1 is taken as the D call from the table, unchecked against the DNA. TRBV12-2 is recorded as a pseudogene. The CDR3 runs to 13 residues.

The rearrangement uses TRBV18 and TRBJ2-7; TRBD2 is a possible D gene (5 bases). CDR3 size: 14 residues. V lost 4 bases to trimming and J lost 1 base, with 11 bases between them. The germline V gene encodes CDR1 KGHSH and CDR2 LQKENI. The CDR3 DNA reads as TGTGCCAGCTCACACCGGGATCGTTCCTACGAGCAGTACTTC. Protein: CASSHRDRSYEQYF.

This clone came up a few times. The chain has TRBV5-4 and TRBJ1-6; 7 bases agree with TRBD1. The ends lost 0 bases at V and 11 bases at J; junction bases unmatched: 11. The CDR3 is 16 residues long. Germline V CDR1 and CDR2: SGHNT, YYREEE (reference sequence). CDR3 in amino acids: CASSLEQGRDFTPLHF. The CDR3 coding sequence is TGTGCCAGCAGCTTGGAACAGGGGAGAGATTTTACACCCCTCCACTTT. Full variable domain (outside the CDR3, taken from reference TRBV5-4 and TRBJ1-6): ETGVTQSPTHLIKTRGQQVTLRCSSQSGHNTVSWYQQALGQGPQFIFQYYREEENGRGNFPPRFSGLQFPNYSSELNVNALELDDSALYLCASSLEQGRDFTPLHFGNGTRLTVT.

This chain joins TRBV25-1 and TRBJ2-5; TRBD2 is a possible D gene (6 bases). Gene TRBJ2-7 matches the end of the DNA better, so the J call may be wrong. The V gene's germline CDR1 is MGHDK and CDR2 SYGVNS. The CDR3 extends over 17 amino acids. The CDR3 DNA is TGTGCCAGCAGTGAATCTTCTATCCTACCGGGGGTCTACGAGCAGTACTTC. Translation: CASSESSILPGVYEQYF.

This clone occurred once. This CDR3 is CASSLTGKGNSGYTF. CDR3 coding DNA: TGTGCCAGCAGCTTGACAGGGAAGGGGAATTCCGGCTACACCTTC. This chain connects TRBV11-2 to TRBJ1-2; 7 bases match TRBD1. V lost 3 bases, J lost 8 bases, and 12 bases stayed unmatched. Per germline, CDR1 SGHAT and CDR2 FQNNGV. This CDR3 has 15 residues.

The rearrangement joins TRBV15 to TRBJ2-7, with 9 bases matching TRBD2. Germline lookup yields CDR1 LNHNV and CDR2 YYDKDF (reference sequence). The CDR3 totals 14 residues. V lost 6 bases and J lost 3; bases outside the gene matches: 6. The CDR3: CATRLSSGGYEQYF. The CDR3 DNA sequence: TGTGCCACCAGGTTGAGTAGCGGGGGCTACGAGCAGTACTTC.

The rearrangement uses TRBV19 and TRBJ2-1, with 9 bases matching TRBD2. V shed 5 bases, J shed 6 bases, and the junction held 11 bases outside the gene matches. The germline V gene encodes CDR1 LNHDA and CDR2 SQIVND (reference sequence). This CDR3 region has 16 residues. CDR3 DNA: TGTGCCAGTAGTCTTTTCGTAGCGGGAGTAGGCAATGAGCAGTTCTTC. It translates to CASSLFVAGVGNEQFF.

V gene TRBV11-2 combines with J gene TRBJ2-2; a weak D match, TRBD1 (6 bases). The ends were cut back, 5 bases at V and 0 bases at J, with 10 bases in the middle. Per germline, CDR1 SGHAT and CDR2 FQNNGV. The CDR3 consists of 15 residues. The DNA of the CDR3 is TGTGCCAGCAGCCTTGGACAGACGAACACCGGGGAGCTGTTTTTT. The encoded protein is CASSLGQTNTGELFF.

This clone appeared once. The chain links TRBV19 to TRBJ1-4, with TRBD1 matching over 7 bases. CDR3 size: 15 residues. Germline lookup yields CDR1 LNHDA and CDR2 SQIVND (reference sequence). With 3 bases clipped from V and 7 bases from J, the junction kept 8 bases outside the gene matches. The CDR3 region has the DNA TGTGCCAGTAGTATCCAGGGACAGACCGTTGAAAAACTGTTTTTT. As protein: CASSIQGQTVEKLFF.

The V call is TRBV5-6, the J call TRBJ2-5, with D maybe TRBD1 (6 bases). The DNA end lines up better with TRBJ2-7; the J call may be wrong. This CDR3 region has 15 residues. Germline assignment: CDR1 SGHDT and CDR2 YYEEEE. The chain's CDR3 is CASSLIDRHQYEQYF. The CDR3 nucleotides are TGTGCCAGCAGCTTGATCGACAGGCACCAATACGAGCAGTACTTC.